The present TCR beta chain was sequenced within a study of regulatory T cells in long-lasting Graves disease. At least ten counts were recorded for this clonotype. Antigen specificity is unknown. Combining iRepertoire HTBI primers with Arm-PCR of CDR3 regions, the authors built TCR beta libraries. In TCRdb, the multiplex PCR reads were re-called with MiXCR into one record per CDR3 protein. In the table there are 600,000 to 650,000 distinct CDR3 sequences, about 15% of which are singletons. The time point: newly diagnosed GD, antithyroid drugs for less than 3 months. PBMC RNA was the source of the TCR library. V shed 1 base and J shed 10 bases, with 10 bases lying between them. This CDR3 region has 13 residues. The germline V gene has CDR1 SGHVS and CDR2 FQNEAQ. Study observations and caveats: Lower TCR diversity was seen in persistent Graves' patients than in newly diagnosed ones. Patients with persistent disease showed a bias toward TRBV28, TRBJ1-2 and TRBJ2-5.

The data were also submitted as part of a second study, on T cells in Graves' hyperthyroidism and ophthalmopathy. That paper notes: First-round RT-PCR of the TCR CDR3 relied on the HTBI primer set.

The chain is built from TRBV7-8 and TRBJ1-4; D ambiguous. This specimen consisted of peripheral blood mononuclear cells (PBMCs), obtained at new diagnosis, from a patient treated with antithyroid drugs. The source of this sequence is a woman aged 25 to 39 with Graves disease. The CDR3 here is CASSLEEIAKLFF. DNA for the CDR3: TGTGCCAGCAGCTTAGAGGAAATTGCAAAACTGTTTTTT.